The 5 T cell receptor beta chains below were found in one sample sequenced in a study of blood T cells in healthy people across ages. With a J-beta primer mix and a sample-barcoded 5' primer, a second PCR ran about 7 to 12 cycles. TCRdb recomputed calls from the 5' RACE reads with MiXCR, one row per CDR3 protein. The table includes around 750,000 distinct CDR3 sequences, roughly 50% detected once. The sequenced sample was blood. All receptors come from a man of 80 years or more in good health.

The CDR3 coding sequence is TGTGCCAGCAGCCCCCGACTAGCGGGGCCTTACAATGAGCAGTTCTTC. Its translation is CASSPRLAGPYNEQFF. V and J are TRBV11-2 and TRBJ2-1, with 11 bases lining up with TRBD2. The CDR3 spans 16 residues. The J segment lost 4 bases and the V segment lost 5 bases, leaving 7 bases of the junction unmatched. Germline V gives CDR1 SGHAT, CDR2 FQNNGV.

V usage is TRBV19 and J usage is TRBJ2-3; a weak D match, TRBD2 (6 bases). V was cut by 7 bases and J by 1 base, with 12 bases left in between. The CDR3 has 14 residues. CDR1 and CDR2 from the germline V gene are LNHDA and SQIVND (reference sequence). CDR3 amino acids: CASMFGRGTDTQYF. CDR3 coding DNA: TGTGCCAGTATGTTCGGGAGAGGCACAGATACGCAGTATTTT.

This clonotype has only a few counts. The chain links TRBV2 to TRBJ2-7, with a possible D match to TRBD2 (5 bases). CDR1 and CDR2 (germline): SNHLY, FYNNEI. The CDR3 has 16 amino acids. Trimming shortened V by 3 bases and J by 4 bases, and 19 bases separated the two germline ends. The CDR3 sequence is CASSDSERPIPYEQYF. In DNA form, the CDR3 reads TGTGCCAGCAGTGATAGCGAGCGCCCTATCCCATACGAGCAGTACTTC. Looking up the rest from reference TRBV2 and TRBJ2-7 gives the full variable domain: EPEVTQTPSHQVTQMGQEVILRCVPISNHLYFYWYRQILGQKVEFLVSFYNNEISEKSEIFDDQFSVERPDGSNFTLKIRSTKLEDSAMYFCASSDSERPIPYEQYFGPGTRLTVT.

This clonotype was seen once. The DNA is omitted, as the CDR3 cannot be located on it reliably, and the CDR3 follows TCRdb's listing. J is TRBJ2-7 and V is TRBV28. The CDR3 has 14 amino acids, counting both end residues. From germline, CDR1 is MDHEN and CDR2 SYDVKM. CDR3 region: CASSSSTPAYEQYF.

This clonotype was seen at least ten times. The chain carries TRBV12-3 or TRBV12-4 and TRBJ2-3; D ambiguous. The CDR3 is made up of 11 amino acids. The V end lost 1 base, the J end lost 14 bases, and 10 bases lay between the germline ends. CDR3 nucleotides: TGTGCCAGCAGTTTAGGGAGATACGCGTATTTT. Its protein product is CASSLGRYAYF.